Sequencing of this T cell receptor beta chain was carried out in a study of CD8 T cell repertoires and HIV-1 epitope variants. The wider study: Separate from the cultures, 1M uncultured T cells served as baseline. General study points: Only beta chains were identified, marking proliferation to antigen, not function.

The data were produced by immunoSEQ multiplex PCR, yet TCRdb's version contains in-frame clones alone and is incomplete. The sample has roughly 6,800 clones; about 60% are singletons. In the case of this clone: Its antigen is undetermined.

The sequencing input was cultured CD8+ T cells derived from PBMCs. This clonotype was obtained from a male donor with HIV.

The CDR3 here is CASSSTTTSGIMYEQYF. CDR3 DNA: TGTGCCAGCAGTTCCACCACGACTAGCGGGATTATGTACGAGCAGTACTTC. This chain joins TRBV28 and TRBJ2-7, with 11 bases aligning to TRBD2. V trimming: 4 bases; J trimming: 4 bases; junction bases outside the gene matches: 12. Germline CDR1 reads MDHEN; CDR2 reads SYDVKM. This CDR3 comprises 17 residues.